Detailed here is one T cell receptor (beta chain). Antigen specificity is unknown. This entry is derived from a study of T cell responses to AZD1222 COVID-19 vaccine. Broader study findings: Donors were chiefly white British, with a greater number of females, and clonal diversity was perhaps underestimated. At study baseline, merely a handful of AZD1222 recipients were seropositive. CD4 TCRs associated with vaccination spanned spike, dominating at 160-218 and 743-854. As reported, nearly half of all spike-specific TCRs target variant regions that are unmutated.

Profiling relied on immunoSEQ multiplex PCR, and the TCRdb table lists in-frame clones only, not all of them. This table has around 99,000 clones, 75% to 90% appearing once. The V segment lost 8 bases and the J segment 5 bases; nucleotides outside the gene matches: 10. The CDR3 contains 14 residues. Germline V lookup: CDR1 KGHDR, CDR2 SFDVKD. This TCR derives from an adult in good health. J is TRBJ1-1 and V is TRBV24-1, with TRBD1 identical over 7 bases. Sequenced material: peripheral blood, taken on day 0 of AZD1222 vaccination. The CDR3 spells CATNPGTAGTEAFF. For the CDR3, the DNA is TGTGCCACCAACCCCGGGACAGCGGGGACTGAAGCTTTCTTT.